What follows are 22 T cell receptor beta chains derived from one specimen sequenced in a study of follicular helper T cells after annual influenza vaccination. Some clones are missing from TCRdb's copy, which holds only in-frame ones; the method was immunoSEQ multiplex PCR. The repertoire has 1,500 to 2,000 clones, 80% to 85% of them found once; the top ten carry approximately 4%. Time point here: 2015-2016 season, pre-vaccination. Specimen: CXCR5+ CD38- circulating T follicular helper cells from blood, collected on the day of influenza vaccination. Subset noted: circulating Tfh, non-naive CD4+CXCR5+PD-1+ (ICOS+CD38+ or ICOS-CD38-). These receptors all stem from an adult who received the influenza vaccine.

Here the CDR3 reads CASSEDLAAGTDTQYF. The DNA of the CDR3 is TGCGCCAGCAGTGAGGACCTAGCTGCCGGCACAGATACGCAGTATTTT. V and J are TRBV10-1 and TRBJ2-3, with D possibly TRBD2 on 5 matching bases. Germline V CDR1 and CDR2: WNHNN, SYGVQD (reference sequence). Trimming took 2 bases from V and 1 from J, leaving 13 bases between them. The CDR3 covers 16 residues.

The chain uses TRBV5-1 and TRBJ1-5; TRBD1 matches 7 bases. Trimming cost V 2 bases and J 5 bases; bases outside gene matches: 10. Germline values: CDR1 SGHRS, CDR2 YFSETQ. The CDR3 loop spans 16 amino acids. The CDR3 DNA is TGCGCCAGCAGCTTAATATACAGGGGCTCGGATCAGCCCCAGCATTTT. As protein: CASSLIYRGSDQPQHF. Complete variable domain (other parts from reference TRBV5-1 and TRBJ1-5): KAGVTQTPRYLIKTRGQQVTLSCSPISGHRSVSWYQQTPGQGLQFLFEYFSETQRNKGNFPGRFSGRQFSNSRSEMNVSTLELGDSALYLCASSLIYRGSDQPQHFGDGTRLSIL.

The rearrangement links TRBV19 to TRBJ1-3, with D maybe TRBD1 (6 bases). V lost 3 bases to trimming and J lost 0 bases, with 12 bases between them. Germline V gene data show CDR1 as LNHDA and CDR2 as SQIVND (reference sequence). The CDR3 has 16 residues. This CDR3 is CASSIGTQNSGNTIYF. The DNA for the CDR3 is TGTGCCAGTAGTATCGGGACACAGAACTCTGGAAACACCATATATTTT.

V and J are TRBV25-1 and TRBJ2-1, with 9 bases fitting TRBD1. From germline, CDR1 is MGHDK and CDR2 SYGVNS. CDR3 length: 15 amino acids. J was trimmed by 10 bases and V by 3 bases; bases with no gene match: 10. The CDR3 reads CASSDSGTGRREQFF. CDR3 in DNA: TGTGCCAGCAGTGACTCCGGGACAGGGAGGAGGGAGCAGTTCTTC.

The chain combines TRBV2 with TRBJ1-5; tentatively, D is TRBD1 (5 bases). V lost 5 bases and J 5 bases, leaving 16 bases between the germline ends. The germline V gene encodes CDR1 SNHLY and CDR2 FYNNEI. The CDR3 loop spans 15 amino acids. As DNA, the CDR3 is TGTGCCAGCAGTCGGGACGGCGGGCCGTATCAGCCCCAGCATTTT. Translated, it gives CASSRDGGPYQPQHF.

The chain has TRBV4-3 and TRBJ2-5; either TRBD1 or TRBD2 may fit D (5 bases each). Looked up from germline, CDR1 is LGHNA and CDR2 is YSLEER. V was shortened by 1 base and J by 2 bases, with 14 bases between the two germline ends. The CDR3 has 16 amino acids. Written as DNA, the CDR3 is TGCGCCAGCAGCCAAGCAACCGGTGGGGGTCAAGAGACCCAGTACTTC. Protein sequence: CASSQATGGGQETQYF.

The gene calls are TRBV7-2 and TRBJ2-5, with D perhaps being TRBD1 or TRBD2 (6 bases each). The CDR3 length is 13 residues. Trimming shortened V by 2 bases and J by 5 bases, and 9 bases separated the two germline ends. Germline lookup yields CDR1 SGHTA and CDR2 FQGNSA. CDR3 sequence reads: CASSLWRGETQYF. The CDR3 nucleotides are TGTGCCAGCAGCTTATGGAGGGGGGAGACCCAGTACTTC. Full variable domain (outside the CDR3, taken from reference TRBV7-2 and TRBJ2-5): GAGVSQSPSNKVTEKGKDVELRCDPISGHTALYWYRQSLGQGLEFLIYFQGNSAPDKSGLPSDRFSAERTGGSVSTLTIQRTQQEDSAVYLCASSLWRGETQYFGPGTRLLVL.

The chain recombines TRBV30 with TRBJ2-3; the match to TRBD1 covers 10 bases. Germline trimming cut 2 bases from V and 0 bases from J; bases unmatched to any gene: 5. Per the germline V gene, CDR1 is GTSNPN and CDR2 is SVGIG (reference sequence). This CDR3 has 16 residues. Written as DNA, the CDR3 is TGTGCCTGGAGTTCCGGGACAGGGGAGAGCACAGATACGCAGTATTTT. Translated, it gives CAWSSGTGESTDTQYF.

The genes are TRBV7-9 and TRBJ2-3; D ambiguous. Germline values: CDR1 SEHNR, CDR2 FQNEAQ (reference sequence). This CDR3 comprises 11 residues. Trimming cost V 6 bases and J 6 bases, with 7 bases left between them. The CDR3 loop reads CASSFGDTQYF. The CDR3 DNA reads as TGTGCCAGCAGTTTTGGGGATACGCAGTATTTT.

This clone is a singleton in its sample. The chain joins TRBV28 to TRBJ1-2, with TRBD1 identical over 7 bases. This CDR3 is 15 amino acids long. Per the germline V gene, CDR1 is MDHEN and CDR2 is SYDVKM. V lost 7 bases to trimming and J lost 7 bases; unmatched junction nucleotides: 15. Written as DNA, the CDR3 is TGTGCCAGCATATCGTGGGGCACAGGGGTGGGTGGCTACACCTTC. This sequence encodes CASISWGTGVGGYTF.

The rearrangement joins TRBV5-1 to TRBJ2-1; D is ambiguous. Germline assignment: CDR1 SGHRS and CDR2 YFSETQ. The CDR3 is 12 residues long. V was shortened by 4 bases and J by 7 bases, with 9 bases between the two germline ends. The chain's CDR3 is CASSRSTNEQFF. CDR3 in DNA: TGCGCCAGCAGCCGTTCAACGAATGAGCAGTTCTTC.

The chain links TRBV14 to TRBJ2-7, with D maybe TRBD2 (6 bases). From germline, CDR1 is SGHDN and CDR2 FVKESK. V dropped 4 bases and J dropped 2 bases, with 15 bases sitting between them. The CDR3 runs 15 residues. The CDR3 here is CASSPNQAGPYEQYF. In DNA, the CDR3 is TGTGCCAGCAGCCCGAATCAGGCGGGGCCCTACGAGCAGTACTTC. Full variable domain (outside the CDR3, taken from reference TRBV14 and TRBJ2-7): EAGVTQFPSHSVIEKGQTVTLRCDPISGHDNLYWYRRVMGKEIKFLLHFVKESKQDESGMPNNRFLAERTGGTYSTLKVQPAELEDSGVYFCASSPNQAGPYEQYFGPGTRLTVT.

The chain carries TRBV6-1 and TRBJ1-2, with D hard to call. Germline values: CDR1 MNHNS, CDR2 SASEGT. V was pared by 4 bases and J by 1 base, with 1 base between. The CDR3 sequence is 11 residues long. CDR3 region: CASSVNYGYTF. The CDR3 region has the DNA TGTGCCAGCAGTGTTAACTATGGCTACACCTTC.

The V and J genes are TRBV11-3 and TRBJ2-1; TRBD2 aligns across 8 bases. The CDR3 is made up of 15 amino acids. The ends lost 3 bases at V and 3 bases at J; junction bases unmatched: 4. Germline V CDR1 and CDR2: SGHNT, YENEEA. The CDR3 spells CASSFSRGGYNEQFF. DNA for the CDR3: TGTGCCAGCAGCTTCAGCCGGGGGGGCTACAATGAGCAGTTCTTC.

The chain couples TRBV15 to TRBJ2-5, with D perhaps TRBD1 or TRBD2 (5 bases each). There are 13 residues in the CDR3. The germline CDR1 and CDR2 sequences are LNHNV and YYDKDF (reference sequence). Trimming shortened V by 1 base and J by 5 bases, and 8 bases separated the two germline ends. The CDR3 nucleotides are TGTGCCACCAGCAGAGTTGGGACCGAGACCCAGTACTTC. It yields the protein CATSRVGTETQYF.

Only a few counts were recorded for this clone. The chain couples TRBV19 to TRBJ1-5, with a tentative D call TRBD1 (6 bases). Per the germline V gene, CDR1 is LNHDA and CDR2 is SQIVND (reference sequence). The CDR3 extends over 13 amino acids. V was cut by 6 bases and J by 1 base, with 7 bases left in between. The CDR3 loop reads CASRDRSNQPQHF. The CDR3 DNA is TGTGCCAGTAGGGACAGAAGCAATCAGCCCCAGCATTTT.

The rearrangement joins TRBV5-1 to TRBJ2-3, with 9 bases aligning to TRBD2. CDR3 length: 14 residues. V was pared by 0 bases and J by 5 bases, with 1 base of the junction left unmatched. CDR1 SGHRS and CDR2 YFSETQ come from the germline V gene. CDR3 sequence (DNA): TGCGCCAGCAGCTTGGGGACTAGCGAAGATACGCAGTATTTT. It yields the protein CASSLGTSEDTQYF.

V is TRBV5-6 and J is TRBJ2-5, with a tentative D call TRBD2 (7 bases). Germline CDR1 reads SGHDT; CDR2 reads YYEEEE. The CDR3 spans 17 residues. V dropped 4 bases and J dropped 2 bases, with 21 bases sitting between them. This CDR3 reads CASSVRGRRGPQETQYF. CDR3 DNA: TGTGCCAGCAGCGTGAGGGGCCGGCGGGGGCCTCAAGAGACCCAGTACTTC.

The genes are TRBV7-2 and TRBJ2-5; either TRBD1 or TRBD2 may fit D (6 bases each). Trimming removed 1 base at V and 1 base at J, with 7 bases between. The CDR3 runs to 14 residues. Germline CDR1 and CDR2: SGHTA and FQGNSA. The CDR3 DNA is TGTGCCAGCAGCTTAGGGGGGGCCCAAGAGACCCAGTACTTC. Translation gives CASSLGGAQETQYF.

This chain uses TRBV5-1 with TRBJ2-3; the match to TRBD2 covers 9 bases. The CDR3 loop spans 14 amino acids. The J segment lost 9 bases and the V segment lost 1 base, leaving 6 bases of the junction unmatched. Germline V gives CDR1 SGHRS, CDR2 YFSETQ. CDR3 nucleotides: TGCGCCAGCAGCTTGCGGACTAGCGAAGAGACGCAGTATTTT. Its protein is CASSLRTSEETQYF.

The chain combines TRBV6-5 with TRBJ1-2; 10 bases match TRBD1. After removal of 10 bases from V and 4 bases from J, the junction contained 12 bases not matched to a gene. CDR1 MNHEY and CDR2 SVGAGI come from the germline V gene. The CDR3 is made up of 15 amino acids. The CDR3 spells CATTRDRGEIYGYTF. The CDR3 coding sequence is TGTGCCACCACCCGGGACAGGGGCGAAATCTATGGCTACACCTTC.

The chain joins TRBV5-1 to TRBJ2-1; 8 bases fit TRBD2. CDR3 length: 14 residues. V shed 7 bases, J shed 5 bases, and the junction held 8 bases outside the gene matches. Germline assignment: CDR1 SGHRS and CDR2 YFSETQ. CDR3 protein: CASETGGTNNEQFF. The CDR3 nucleotides read TGCGCCAGCGAAACGGGAGGGACTAACAATGAGCAGTTCTTC. The full variable domain, completed using reference TRBV5-1 and TRBJ2-1, is KAGVTQTPRYLIKTRGQQVTLSCSPISGHRSVSWYQQTPGQGLQFLFEYFSETQRNKGNFPGRFSGRQFSNSRSEMNVSTLELGDSALYLCASETGGTNNEQFFGPGTRLTVL.